The entry that follows covers one T cell receptor (beta chain) sequence. Its antigen is unknown. The record has no base qualities; no much larger clone is one base away. The data were taken from a study of cytomegalovirus exposure and HLA in healthy donors (dated by TCRdb to about 2017). For the wider study: According to an earlier analysis of 550 to 750 of the donors, 200 million or so T cells yielded 90 million to 140 million unique TCR beta sequences and about 300 Gb of sequence data. Approximately 300 gigabases of sequencing data and around 88 million unique TCR sequences made up an early release that covered 500 to 650 HLA-typed donors. Of the approximately 370 genotyped donors, 75% to 85% were placed in the genetic ancestry cluster associated with self-reported Caucasian donors. The study aimed to test whether signatures of past pathogen exposure could be identified by cataloging public T cell receptors. Using immunosequencing, the study profiled T cell repertoires from fewer than 850 subjects and related those repertoires to cytomegalovirus serostatus. In addition to the first cohort of roughly 670 subjects, a separate validation cohort of under 150 different subjects was used. The study combined high-throughput TCR immunosequencing, statistical association of individual TCRs with disease status, and machine learning to predict cytomegalovirus infection status. To study patterns of TCR occurrence, a later analysis re-analyzed previously published TCR beta repertoires from just over 650 donors and added high-resolution HLA genotyping. Rather than using new phenotypic data, the later analysis identified candidate immune exposures from TCR beta sequences and from how often those sequences occurred across donors. An earlier analysis of approximately 630 of the donors applied high-throughput TCR beta sequencing to assess whether each TCR beta V gene segment acted as functional or pseudogenic. Alongside the repertoire data, information on donor age, sex, ethnicity and CMV serostatus was compiled. A later genetic analysis took genome-wide SNP genotypes for about three fifths of the roughly 700 donors and used that subset as a discovery cohort. All discovery cohort repertoires had been generated on a single sequencing platform. HLA typing covered class I and class II loci at four-digit resolution. The number of typed donors differed by locus: about 629-630 for A, B, C, DRB1 and DQB1; roughly 510 for DQA1; 606 for DPA1; and approximately 450 for DPB1. About five DR-DQ haplotypes were treated as single units for association and clustering because of strong linkage in the cohort. Among about 390 genotyped donors of the cohort, an average of approximately 250,000 unique TCR beta nucleotide sequences were sequenced per donor, roughly 20% of them non-productive.

Findings and caveats that apply to the study as a whole: Most TCR sequences were seen in very few donors, while some public TCRs were found in many individuals. A cluster of highly shared sequence variants was judged likely to represent a technical artifact of the sequencing pipeline. This cohort had only TCR beta chains sequenced, and the lack of alpha or paired-chain data limited which features could be detected. In the study, about 150 TCR beta chains were listed as associated with cytomegalovirus. A later analysis found that most CMV-associated TCR beta chains appeared HLA-restricted, with HLA associations seemingly driven largely by CMV exposure. In a later analysis, HLA-associated TCR beta chains showed more clonal expansion and lower generation probabilities than non-associated chains that were equally common. Sequencing depth was assumed to be roughly uniform across donors in the presence/absence analyses, though that assumption may not hold. Assigning TCR associations to individual alleles was difficult when HLA alleles, especially DR and DQ, strongly co-occurred. HLA typing was unavailable for some donors at each locus, so association tests used only the typed subset. A later analysis found that TCR association rates varied across HLA loci, with DRB1 alleles showing the most associated TCRs and HLA-C alleles the fewest. Linkage disequilibrium might explain the correlated functional status among segregating V segments, but an unknown experimental factor could not be excluded. Immune exposure information for the cohort was limited to CMV serostatus. A further reported finding was that TCR beta sequences accurately predicted the HLA-A and HLA-B alleles for most subjects in the first cohort. Specific HLA alleles were associated with 15,000 to 20,000 TCR beta sequences at a false discovery rate of 0.05 in a later analysis. In an earlier analysis of more than 450 of the donors, most TCR beta V segments were observed in productive rearrangements about 87% or about 30% of the time, broadly matching IMGT annotations. The classifier was reported to diagnose cytomegalovirus status with high specificity and sensitivity in both the original and validation cohorts. In vitro tests confirmed that a few of the cytomegalovirus-associated TCR beta chains recognize cytomegalovirus antigens. It was suggested by the authors that the approach could potentially be generalized to other disease states and immunological phenotypes. Several of the top co-occurrence clusters appeared to be linked to parvovirus B19, influenza, CMV and Epstein-Barr virus, according to a later analysis. According to a later genetic analysis, donors in an Asian-associated ancestry cluster had fewer N-insertions in productive TCRs than the approximately 630-donor mean. Because counts were too low, roughly 16 rarely observed V segments, including chromosome 9 orphons, were left out of the earlier analysis of approximately 580 of the donors. V-gene and J-gene trimming of TCR beta chains was associated with a missense DCLRE1C variant in a later genetic analysis, and the association was replicated in an independent cohort. Some IMGT-functional V segments, including TRBV6-2 and TRBV6-3, could not be told apart with the 87-base-pair reads, so those segments were excluded.

The cohort comprised approximately 700 healthy bone marrow donors. At the time of sampling, every cohort member was nominally healthy, though immune exposures that went unrecorded were likely present. The donor was CMV seropositive and was included in the group of almost 300 seropositive cohort members. A peripheral blood sample was provided by each donor, and peripheral blood mononuclear cells were used for TCR beta sequencing. Genomic DNA extraction from the blood cell samples was performed with the Qiagen DNeasy Blood Extraction Kit. The library was built by means of the immunoSEQ multiplex PCR assay. For the multiplex PCR, a mixture combining 60 forward primers for TCR Vbeta segments and 13 reverse primers for TCR Jbeta segments was used. The CDR3 region of rearranged TCR beta genes was amplified from genomic DNA with a multiplex PCR assay. The amplified TCR beta libraries were sequenced on the Illumina HiSeq System as 87-base-pair reads. As for the authors' bioinformatics: A later analysis counted tens of millions of unique TCR beta chains across the 690 or so repertoires, and roughly 9.9 million of these chains were shared by at least two donors. Raw reads were error-corrected and collapsed into unique sequences with a nearest-neighbor algorithm that merged closely related sequences to remove PCR and sequencing errors. To assign V, D and J gene segments, CDR3 sequences were aligned to IMGT reference sequences. For a sequence to be retained, a match of at least six nucleotides was required to both a V gene segment and a J gene segment. Rearrangements were called productive when the CDR3 lacked stop codons and stayed in frame with V and J; all others were non-productive. CDR3 was defined according to IMGT convention as the region running from the second conserved V-encoded cysteine to the conserved J-encoded phenylalanine. In an earlier analysis of more than 550 of the donors, sequences lacking an unambiguous match to a single V gene segment were excluded. An earlier analysis of 450 to 650 of the donors called V segments functional above 56.7% productive rearrangements and segregating when the between-donor standard deviation exceeded 5%. A statistical classification framework was developed to diagnose cytomegalovirus status using the catalog of TCR beta chain sequences. In a later analysis, TCR nucleotide sequences were compared against IMGT/GENE-DB human TR gene sequences so that V and J genes could be assigned. A later analysis assigned CDR3 sequences and most-parsimonious VDJ recombination scenarios with the TCRdist pipeline. A later analysis defined each TCR beta chain by its CDR3 amino acid sequence plus V-gene family, and excluded reads lacking a unique V-gene family. As a way to deal with suspected cross-contamination and a sequencing artifact, a later analysis dropped 450 to 600 nucleotide sequences that were highly shared and had low generation probability. In a later analysis, a clonal expansion index for each public chain was calculated from normalized within-repertoire ranks of inferred template counts. In a later analysis, generation probabilities were computed using a VDJ recombination model fitted to out-of-frame rearrangements, and the results were checked against IGoR. Hypergeometric tests were used in a later analysis to score TCR-TCR, TCR-HLA and TCR-CMV co-occurrence, with a repertoire-size bias correction applied to the TCR pairs. In a later analysis, false discovery rates were estimated by permuting HLA or CMV assignments 20 times. In a later analysis, co-occurring TCRs were grouped using DBSCAN, and TCRdist sequence similarity was added for clustering within HLA-allele-positive subsets. Repertoires with fewer than 30,000 or more than 120,000 public chains, plus five repertoires with anomalous nucleotide sharing, were excluded from co-occurrence clustering. Not all clones reach the TCRdb copy of this immuneACCESS table, which keeps in-frame sequences only. Checked studies attribute under half of the gap to unresolved V genes and leave the rest unexplained. The V and J calls and clone size were taken over from that table, and D and trimming were inferred from the DNA. The sample table records about 94,000 clones; approximately 76% of these occur just once. Roughly 7.7% of the sample lies in the top ten.

The CDR3 has 12 amino acids, counting the end cysteine and phenylalanine. Only the CDR3 DNA is retained, 36 bases long and in frame from the first base. The junction carries 9 bases between V and J, which are trimmed by 6 bases and 9 bases respectively. The germline V gene (reference sequence) provides CDR1 SEHNR and CDR2 FQNEAQ. The rearranged chain carries TRBV7-9 and TRBJ1-6; matching of 5 bases hints at TRBD1 as the D gene. Sequencing was carried out using PBMCs. The origin of this receptor is a man aged 35-49 years in good health and CMV-seropositive. The DNA reads as follows: TGTGCCAGCAGTCAAGGGGCTTCACCCCTCCACTTT. Translation gives CASSQGASPLHF.